This T cell receptor beta chain comes out of a study of CD8+ T cells in alopecia areata. Study outcomes and limitations: Scalp clonality decreased significantly with tofacitinib, and so did expanded CD8+ clones among the top 100. Whereas mice showed it more clearly, TCR sharing across patients was murkier, possibly because of HLA. In lesional scalp, particularly from alopecia totalis/universalis, clonality was higher than in normal scalp.

Germline CDR1 is SQVTM and CDR2 is ANQGSEA. This CDR3 region has 10 residues. Trimming stripped 3 bases from V and 10 bases from J, with 7 bases between. The sample's treatment: oral pan-JAK inhibitor, 5-10 mg twice daily. RNA was extracted and reverse transcribed into cDNA as the sequencing template. Libraries were prepared by immunoSEQ multiplex PCR; TCRdb keeps only in-frame clonotypes and omits some of them. This table has around 200,000 clones, roughly three fifths appearing once. About this clone: Its antigen is not known.

This sample comprised CD4+ T cells sorted from blood, obtained at week 4, from a patient treated with tofacitinib. This TCR derives from a human donor with alopecia areata. The chain combines TRBV29-1 with TRBJ2-1; D is uncertain. This CDR3 is CSVDGPEQFF. DNA of the CDR3: TGCAGCGTTGACGGTCCCGAGCAGTTCTTC.